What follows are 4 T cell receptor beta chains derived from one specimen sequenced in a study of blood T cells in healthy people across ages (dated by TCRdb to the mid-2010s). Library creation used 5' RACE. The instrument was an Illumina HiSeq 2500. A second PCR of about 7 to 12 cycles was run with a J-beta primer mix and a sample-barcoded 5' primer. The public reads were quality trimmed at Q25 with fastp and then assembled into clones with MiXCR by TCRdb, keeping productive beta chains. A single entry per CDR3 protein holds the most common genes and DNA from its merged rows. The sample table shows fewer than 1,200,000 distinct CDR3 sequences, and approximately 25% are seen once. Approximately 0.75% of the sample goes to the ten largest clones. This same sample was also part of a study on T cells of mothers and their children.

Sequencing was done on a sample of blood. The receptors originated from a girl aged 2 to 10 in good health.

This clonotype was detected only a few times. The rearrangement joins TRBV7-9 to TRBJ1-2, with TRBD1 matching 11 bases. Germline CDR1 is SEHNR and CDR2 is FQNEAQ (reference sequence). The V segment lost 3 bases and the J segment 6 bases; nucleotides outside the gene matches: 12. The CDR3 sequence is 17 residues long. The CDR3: CASSLETPGQGGHGYTF. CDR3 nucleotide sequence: TGTGCCAGCAGCTTGGAGACCCCGGGACAGGGGGGCCATGGCTACACCTTC.

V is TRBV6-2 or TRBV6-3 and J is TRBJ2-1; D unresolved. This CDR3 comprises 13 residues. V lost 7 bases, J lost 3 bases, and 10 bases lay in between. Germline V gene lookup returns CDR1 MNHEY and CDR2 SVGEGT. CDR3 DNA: TGTGCCAGCACGCTAGACGGCTACAATGAGCAGTTCTTC. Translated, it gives CASTLDGYNEQFF.

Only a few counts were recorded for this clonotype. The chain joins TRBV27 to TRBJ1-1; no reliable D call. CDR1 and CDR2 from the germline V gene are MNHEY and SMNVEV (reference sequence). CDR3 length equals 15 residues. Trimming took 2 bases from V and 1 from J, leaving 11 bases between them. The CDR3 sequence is CASSLDAWANTEAFF. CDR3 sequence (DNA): TGTGCCAGCAGTTTAGACGCGTGGGCGAACACTGAAGCTTTCTTT.

The CDR3 DNA reads as TGTGCCAGCAGCTTGGGGAGAGGGGACACTGAAGCTTTCTTT. Translation gives CASSLGRGDTEAFF. The chain carries TRBV11-1 and TRBJ1-1; a weak D match, TRBD1 (5 bases). CDR3 length: 14 residues. Germline values: CDR1 SGHAT, CDR2 FQDESV (reference sequence). Trimming took off 3 bases at V and 3 bases at J, with 11 bases between the two ends.